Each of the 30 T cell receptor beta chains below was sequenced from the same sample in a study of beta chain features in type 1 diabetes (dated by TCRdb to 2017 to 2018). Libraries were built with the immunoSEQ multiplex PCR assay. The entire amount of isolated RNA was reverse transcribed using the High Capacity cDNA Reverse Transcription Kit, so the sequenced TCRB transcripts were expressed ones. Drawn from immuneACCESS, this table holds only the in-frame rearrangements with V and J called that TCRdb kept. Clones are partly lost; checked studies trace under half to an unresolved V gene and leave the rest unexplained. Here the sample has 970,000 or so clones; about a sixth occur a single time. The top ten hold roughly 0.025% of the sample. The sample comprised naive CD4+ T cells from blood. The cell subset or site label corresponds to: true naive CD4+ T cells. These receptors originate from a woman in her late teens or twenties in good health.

Here the CDR3 DNA reads TGTGCCAGCAGCCCGCTAGGGGCAAGTGGCTACACCTTC. It specifies CASSPLGASGYTF. The genes are TRBV6-6 and TRBJ1-2; maybe TRBD1 (5 bases). The ends were cut back, 6 bases at V and 7 bases at J, with 15 bases in the middle. The germline gives CDR1 MNHNY, CDR2 SVGAGI (reference sequence). CDR3 length: 13 residues.

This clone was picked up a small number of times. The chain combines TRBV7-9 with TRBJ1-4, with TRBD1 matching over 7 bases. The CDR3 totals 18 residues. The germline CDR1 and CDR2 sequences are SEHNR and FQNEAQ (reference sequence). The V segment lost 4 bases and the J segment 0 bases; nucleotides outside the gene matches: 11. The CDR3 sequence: CASSSTGAAQATNEKLFF. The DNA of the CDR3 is TGTGCCAGCAGCTCCACAGGGGCCGCTCAGGCAACTAATGAAAAACTGTTTTTT.

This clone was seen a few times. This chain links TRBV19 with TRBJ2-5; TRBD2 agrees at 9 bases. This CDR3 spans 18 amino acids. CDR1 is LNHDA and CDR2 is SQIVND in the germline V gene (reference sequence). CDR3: CVKTRQTPGLADQETQYF. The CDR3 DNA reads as TGTGTAAAGACACGCCAAACTCCGGGACTAGCAGATCAAGAGACCCAGTACTTC.

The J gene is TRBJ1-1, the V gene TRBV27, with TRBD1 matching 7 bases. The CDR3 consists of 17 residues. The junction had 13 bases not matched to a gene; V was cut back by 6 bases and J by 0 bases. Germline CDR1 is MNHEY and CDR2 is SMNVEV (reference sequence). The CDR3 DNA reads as TGTGCCAGCAGCTCTAGACAGGGAAAGCTATTGAACACTGAAGCTTTCTTT. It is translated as CASSSRQGKLLNTEAFF.

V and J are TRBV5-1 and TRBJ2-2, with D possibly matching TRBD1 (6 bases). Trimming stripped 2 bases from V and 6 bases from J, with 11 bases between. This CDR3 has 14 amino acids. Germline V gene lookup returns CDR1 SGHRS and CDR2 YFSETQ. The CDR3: CASSLQGTAGELFF. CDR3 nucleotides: TGCGCCAGCAGCTTACAGGGTACCGCCGGGGAGCTGTTTTTT.

The CDR3 DNA is TGTGCCAGTAGTTTGGGGGGCGCGGGGACCCAGTACTTC. Amino acid sequence: CASSLGGAGTQYF. This chain joins TRBV19 and TRBJ2-5; D could derive from TRBD1 or TRBD2 (6 bases each). V was pared by 5 bases and J by 7 bases, with 14 bases between. The CDR3 runs to 13 residues. Germline values: CDR1 LNHDA, CDR2 SQIVND (reference sequence).

The CDR3 reads CASSQTSEETQYF. The CDR3 nucleotides read TGTGCCAGCAGTCAGACTAGCGAAGAGACCCAGTACTTC. The chain combines TRBV5-4 with TRBJ2-5, with 8 bases that match TRBD2. Germline loops: CDR1 SGHNT, CDR2 YYREEE (reference sequence). This CDR3 spans 13 amino acids. With 5 bases clipped from V and 3 bases from J, the junction kept 3 bases outside the gene matches.

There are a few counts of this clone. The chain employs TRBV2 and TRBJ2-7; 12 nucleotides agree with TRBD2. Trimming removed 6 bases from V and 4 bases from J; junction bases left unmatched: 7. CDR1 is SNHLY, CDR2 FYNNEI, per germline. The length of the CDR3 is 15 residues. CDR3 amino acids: CASSGGTSGSYEQYF. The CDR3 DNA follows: TGTGCCAGCAGCGGCGGGACTAGCGGGTCTTACGAGCAGTACTTC.

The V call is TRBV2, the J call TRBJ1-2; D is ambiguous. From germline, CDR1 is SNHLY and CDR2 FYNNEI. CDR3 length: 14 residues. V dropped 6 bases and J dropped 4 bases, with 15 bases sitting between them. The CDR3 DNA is TGTGCCAGCAGAGGAGACACAACGGGCTATGGCTACACCTTC. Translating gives CASRGDTTGYGYTF. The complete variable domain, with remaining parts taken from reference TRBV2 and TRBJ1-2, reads EPEVTQTPSHQVTQMGQEVILRCVPISNHLYFYWYRQILGQKVEFLVSFYNNEISEKSEIFDDQFSVERPDGSNFTLKIRSTKLEDSAMYFCASRGDTTGYGYTFGSGTRLTVV.

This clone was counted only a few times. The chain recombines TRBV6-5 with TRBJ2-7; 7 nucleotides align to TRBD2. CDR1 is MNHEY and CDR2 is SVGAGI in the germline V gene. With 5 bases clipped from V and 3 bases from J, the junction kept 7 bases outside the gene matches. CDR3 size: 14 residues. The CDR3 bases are TGTGCCAGCAGTGTGGGGGGGTCGCTCTACGAGCAGTACTTC. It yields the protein CASSVGGSLYEQYF.

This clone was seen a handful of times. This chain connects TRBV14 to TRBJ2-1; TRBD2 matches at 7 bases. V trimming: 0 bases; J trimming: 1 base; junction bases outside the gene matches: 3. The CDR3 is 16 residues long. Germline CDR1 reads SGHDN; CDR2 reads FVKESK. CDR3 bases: TGTGCCAGCAGCCAAGATATTAGCGGGTCCTACAATGAGCAGTTCTTC. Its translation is CASSQDISGSYNEQFF.

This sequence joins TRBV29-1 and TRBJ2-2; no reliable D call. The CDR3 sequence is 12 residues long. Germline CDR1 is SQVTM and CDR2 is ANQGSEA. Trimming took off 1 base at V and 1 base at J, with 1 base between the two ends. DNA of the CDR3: TGCAGCGTTGAAGTGAACACCGGGGAGCTGTTTTTT. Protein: CSVEVNTGELFF.

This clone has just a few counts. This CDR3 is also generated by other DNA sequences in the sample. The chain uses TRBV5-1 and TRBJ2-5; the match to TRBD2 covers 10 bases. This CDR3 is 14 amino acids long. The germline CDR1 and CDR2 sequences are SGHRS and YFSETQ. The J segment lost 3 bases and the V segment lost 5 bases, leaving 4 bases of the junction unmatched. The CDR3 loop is CASSSGLAEETQYF. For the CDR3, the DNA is TGCGCCAGCAGTTCAGGACTAGCGGAAGAGACCCAGTACTTC.

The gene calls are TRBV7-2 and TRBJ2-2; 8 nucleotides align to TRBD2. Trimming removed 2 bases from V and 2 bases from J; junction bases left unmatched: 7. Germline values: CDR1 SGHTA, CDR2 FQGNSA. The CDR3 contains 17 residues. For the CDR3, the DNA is TGTGCCAGCAGCTTACGGATAGCGGGACTAAACACCGGGGAGCTGTTTTTT. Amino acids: CASSLRIAGLNTGELFF.

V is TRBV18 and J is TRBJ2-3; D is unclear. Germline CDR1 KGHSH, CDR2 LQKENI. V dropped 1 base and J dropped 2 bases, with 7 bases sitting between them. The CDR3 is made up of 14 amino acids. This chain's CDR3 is CASSPQAHTDTQYF. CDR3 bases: TGTGCCAGCTCACCACAAGCACACACAGATACGCAGTATTTT.

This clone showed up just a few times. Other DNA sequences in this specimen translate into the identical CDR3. The CDR3 region is CASSLGNEQFF. CDR3 nucleotides: TGCGCCAGCAGCTTGGGGAATGAGCAGTTCTTC. V usage is TRBV5-1 and J usage is TRBJ2-1; D ambiguous. The CDR3 is 11 amino acids. CDR1 and CDR2 from the germline V gene are SGHRS and YFSETQ. Trimming pared 0 bases from V and 7 bases from J, leaving 2 bases between.

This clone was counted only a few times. This CDR3 is CASSEARTKNIQYF. As DNA, the CDR3 is TGTGCCAGCAGTGAAGCTAGAACTAAAAACATTCAGTACTTC. V and J are TRBV2 and TRBJ2-4; D is unclear. Germline V gene lookup returns CDR1 SNHLY and CDR2 FYNNEI. The CDR3 is 14 residues long. V shed 0 bases and J shed 4 bases, with 7 bases lying between them.

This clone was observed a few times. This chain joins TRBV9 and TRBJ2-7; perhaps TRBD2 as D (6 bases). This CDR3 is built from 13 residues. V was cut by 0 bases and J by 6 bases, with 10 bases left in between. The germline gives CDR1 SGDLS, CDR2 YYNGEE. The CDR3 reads CASSVASTSEQYF. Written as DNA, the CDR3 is TGTGCCAGCAGCGTAGCGTCGACTAGCGAGCAGTACTTC.

CDR3 in amino acids: CASSFRGGYEQYF. The CDR3 DNA is TGTGCCAGCAGCTTTAGGGGGGGCTACGAGCAGTACTTC. The chain couples TRBV5-4 to TRBJ2-7; D perhaps matches TRBD2 (7 bases). CDR1 and CDR2 (germline): SGHNT, YYREEE (reference sequence). V was clipped by 2 bases and J by 3 bases, with 9 bases between them. The CDR3 is made up of 13 amino acids.

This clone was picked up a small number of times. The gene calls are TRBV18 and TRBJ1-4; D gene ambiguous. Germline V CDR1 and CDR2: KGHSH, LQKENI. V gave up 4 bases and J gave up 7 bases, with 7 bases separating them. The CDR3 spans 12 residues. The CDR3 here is CASSLEGEKLFF. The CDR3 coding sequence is TGTGCCAGCTCACTGGAGGGTGAAAAACTGTTTTTT.

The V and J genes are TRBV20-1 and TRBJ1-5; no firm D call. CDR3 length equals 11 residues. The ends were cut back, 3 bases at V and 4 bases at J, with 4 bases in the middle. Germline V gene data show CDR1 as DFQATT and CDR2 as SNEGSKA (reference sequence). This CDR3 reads CSASQNQPQHF. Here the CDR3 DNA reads TGCAGTGCTAGCCAGAATCAGCCCCAGCATTTT.

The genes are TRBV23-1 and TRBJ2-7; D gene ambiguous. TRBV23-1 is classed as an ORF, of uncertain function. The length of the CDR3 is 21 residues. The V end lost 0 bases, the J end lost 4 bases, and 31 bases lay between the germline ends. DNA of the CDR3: TGCGCCAGCAGTCAATCTGAGGTGTATGCACCCTCTCCCCAAAGAAAGTACGAGCAGTACTTC. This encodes CASSQSEVYAPSPQRKYEQYF.

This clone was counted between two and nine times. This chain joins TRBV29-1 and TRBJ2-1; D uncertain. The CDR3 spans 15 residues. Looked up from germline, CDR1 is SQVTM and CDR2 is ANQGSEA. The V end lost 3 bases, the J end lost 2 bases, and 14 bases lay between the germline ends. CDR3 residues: CSVDVPPKPYNEQFF. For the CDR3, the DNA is TGCAGCGTTGATGTTCCACCAAAACCCTACAATGAGCAGTTCTTC.

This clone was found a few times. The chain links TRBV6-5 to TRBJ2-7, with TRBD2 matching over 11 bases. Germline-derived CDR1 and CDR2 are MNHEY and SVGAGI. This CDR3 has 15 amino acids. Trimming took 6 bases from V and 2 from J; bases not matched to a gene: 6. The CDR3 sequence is CASRPGLAGTYEQYF. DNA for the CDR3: TGTGCCAGCAGACCCGGACTAGCGGGCACCTACGAGCAGTACTTC.

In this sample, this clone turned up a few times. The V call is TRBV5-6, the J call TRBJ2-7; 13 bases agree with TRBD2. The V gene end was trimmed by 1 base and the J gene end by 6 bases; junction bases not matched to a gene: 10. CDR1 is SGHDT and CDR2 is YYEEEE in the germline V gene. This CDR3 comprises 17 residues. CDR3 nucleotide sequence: TGTGCCAGCAGCTTGCGGACTAGCGGGAGCCCCCGGGGCGAGCAGTACTTC. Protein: CASSLRTSGSPRGEQYF.

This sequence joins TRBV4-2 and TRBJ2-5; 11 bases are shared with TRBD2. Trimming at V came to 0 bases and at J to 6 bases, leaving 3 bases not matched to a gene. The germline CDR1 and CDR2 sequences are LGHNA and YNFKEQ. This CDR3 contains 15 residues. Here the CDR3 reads CASSQDTSGRKTQYF. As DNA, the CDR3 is TGTGCCAGCAGCCAAGATACTAGCGGGAGAAAGACCCAGTACTTC.

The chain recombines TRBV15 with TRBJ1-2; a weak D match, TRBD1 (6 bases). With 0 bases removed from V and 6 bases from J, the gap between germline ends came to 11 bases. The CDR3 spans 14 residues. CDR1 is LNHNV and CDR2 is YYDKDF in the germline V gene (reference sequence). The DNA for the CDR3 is TGTGCCACCAGCAGAGAACAGGGATCTGATGGCTACACCTTC. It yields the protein CATSREQGSDGYTF.

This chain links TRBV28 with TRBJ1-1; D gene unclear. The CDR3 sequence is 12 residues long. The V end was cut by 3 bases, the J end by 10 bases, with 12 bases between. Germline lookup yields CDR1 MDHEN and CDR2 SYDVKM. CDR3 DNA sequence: TGTGCCAGCAGTTTCGGTCCCTCGGCAGCTTTCTTT. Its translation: CASSFGPSAAFF.

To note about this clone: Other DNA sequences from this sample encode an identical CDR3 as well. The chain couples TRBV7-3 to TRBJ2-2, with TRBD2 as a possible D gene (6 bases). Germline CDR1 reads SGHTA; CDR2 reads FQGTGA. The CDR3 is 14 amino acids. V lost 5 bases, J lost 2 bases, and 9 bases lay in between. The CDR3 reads CASSLGTNTGELFF. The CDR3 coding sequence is TGTGCCAGCAGCCTGGGGACTAACACCGGGGAGCTGTTTTTT. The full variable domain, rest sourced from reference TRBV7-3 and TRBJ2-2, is GAGVSQTPSNKVTEKGKYVELRCDPISGHTALYWYRQSLGQGPEFLIYFQGTGAADDSGLPNDRFFAVRPEGSVSTLKIQRTERGDSAVYLCASSLGTNTGELFFGEGSRLTVL.

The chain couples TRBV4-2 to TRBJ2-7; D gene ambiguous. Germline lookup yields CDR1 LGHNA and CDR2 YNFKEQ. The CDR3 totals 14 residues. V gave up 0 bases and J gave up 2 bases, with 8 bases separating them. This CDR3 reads CASSQDGSTYEQYF. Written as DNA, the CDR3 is TGTGCCAGCAGCCAAGATGGATCAACCTACGAGCAGTACTTC.